Below, one TCR beta chain is given with its context. V dropped 0 bases and J dropped 1 base, with 7 bases sitting between them. From germline, CDR1 is MGHRA and CDR2 YSYEKL. CDR3 size: 14 residues. The data are from a study of blood T cell repertoires in COVID-19. The repertoire was sequenced with immunoSEQ multiplex PCR; TCRdb's copy has only in-frame clones and lacks some. In the table there are about 330,000 clones, around nine tenths of which are singletons. The source is a woman aged 45 to 65 with active or convalescent COVID-19. Sequencing input: peripheral blood. The V gene is TRBV4-1, the J gene TRBJ2-7; D remains unclear. The CDR3 protein is CASSQDELSYEQYF. DNA of the CDR3: TGCGCCAGCAGCCAAGATGAACTATCCTACGAGCAGTACTTC.